Each of the 18 T cell receptor beta chains below was sequenced from the same sample in a study of T cell repertoires in cytomegalovirus infection. TCRdb recomputed calls from the reads with MiXCR, one row per CDR3 protein. Of 700,000 to 900,000 distinct CDR3 sequences in the sample, roughly 28% were seen once. No antigen has been identified for these receptors. The starting material was cultured CD8+ T cells from PBMCs, obtained from culture after CMV antigen stimulation. All receptors derive from a human donor in good health (CMV status not recorded). Some clones in this sample may be carry-over from other donors' samples.

This clonotype has just a few counts. The chain carries TRBV12-3 or TRBV12-4 and TRBJ2-1; D not resolved. The CDR3 contains 13 residues. The V and J ends lost 5 bases and 6 bases respectively, with 11 bases between them. CDR3 loop: CASSDGVGNEQFF. Here the CDR3 DNA reads TGTGCCAGCAGTGATGGTGTGGGCAATGAGCAGTTCTTC.

This clonotype was picked up a small number of times. The chain employs TRBV27 and TRBJ1-1; 7 bases match TRBD1. Losses at the gene ends were 3 bases for V and 4 bases for J; bases not matched to a gene: 5. From germline, CDR1 is MNHEY and CDR2 SMNVEV (reference sequence). The length of the CDR3 is 14 residues. The CDR3 region is CASSFLGTATEAFF. Here the CDR3 DNA reads TGTGCCAGCAGTTTTCTTGGGACAGCCACTGAAGCTTTCTTT.

This clonotype was counted a few times. The J gene is TRBJ2-5, the V gene TRBV6-2 or TRBV6-3, with D uncertain. Germline CDR1 and CDR2: MNHEY and SVGEGT. Trimming removed 1 base from V and 5 bases from J, with 8 bases in between. The CDR3 is 13 residues long. The CDR3, as DNA: TGTGCCAGCAGTTACTATCAAACGGAGACCCAGTACTTC. It yields the protein CASSYYQTETQYF.

V gene TRBV29-1 combines with J gene TRBJ1-2, with 9 positions matching TRBD1. The germline gives CDR1 SQVTM, CDR2 ANQGSEA. There are 14 residues in the CDR3. The V gene end was trimmed by 7 bases and the J gene end by 2 bases; junction bases not matched to a gene: 8. The DNA for the CDR3 is TGCAGCGGCTGGGACAGGGCGTTAAACTATGGCTACACCTTC. Amino acid sequence: CSGWDRALNYGYTF. The full variable domain, with the rest looked up from reference TRBV29-1 and TRBJ1-2, is SAVISQKPSRDICQRGTSLTIQCQVDSQVTMMFWYRQQPGQSLTLIATANQGSEATYESGFVIDKFPISRPNLTFSTLTVSNMSPEDSSIYLCSGWDRALNYGYTFGSGTRLTVV.

The V and J genes are TRBV7-9 and TRBJ2-1; 13 bases agree with TRBD2. Per the germline V gene, CDR1 is SEHNR and CDR2 is FQNEAQ (reference sequence). V was clipped by 5 bases and J by 9 bases; unmatched bases: 4. This CDR3 is built from 14 residues. CDR3 region: CASSTSGGAGEQFF. DNA for the CDR3: TGTGCCAGCAGCACTAGCGGGGGGGCGGGTGAGCAGTTCTTC.

This clonotype was seen only a few times. The chain uses TRBV7-3 and TRBJ2-2, with D perhaps TRBD1 (6 bases). This CDR3 spans 15 amino acids. V shed 6 bases and J shed 5 bases, with 16 bases lying between them. CDR1 is SGHTA and CDR2 is FQGTGA in the germline V gene. The CDR3 reads CASRPSGDITGELFF. The CDR3 nucleotides are TGTGCCAGCAGACCTTCAGGGGATATAACCGGGGAGCTGTTTTTT.

The rearrangement uses TRBV5-5 and TRBJ2-1; D unresolved. V lost 3 bases, J lost 7 bases, and 14 bases lay in between. CDR1 and CDR2 from the germline V gene are SGHKS and YYEKEE (reference sequence). CDR3 size: 14 residues. CDR3 nucleotides: TGTGCCAGCAGCTCCCTCATAAACCTAAATGAGCAGTTCTTC. Amino acid sequence: CASSSLINLNEQFF.

This clonotype was seen repeatedly, ten times or more. The chain carries TRBV7-9 and TRBJ2-6, with D hard to call. Germline V CDR1 and CDR2: SEHNR, FQNEAQ (reference sequence). The V gene lost 4 bases and the J gene lost 0 bases, with 16 bases spanning the gap. This CDR3 is 18 amino acids long. This chain's CDR3 is CASSSPIGPISGANVLTF. The CDR3 DNA reads as TGTGCCAGCAGCTCGCCCATAGGACCGATCTCTGGGGCCAACGTCCTGACTTTC.

The rearrangement links TRBV19 to TRBJ1-1; TRBD1 aligns across 10 bases. Trimming cost V 5 bases and J 11 bases; bases outside gene matches: 8. Per the germline V gene, CDR1 is LNHDA and CDR2 is SQIVND (reference sequence). The CDR3 loop spans 13 amino acids. The CDR3 region is CASSADRGTGAFF. In DNA form, the CDR3 reads TGTGCCAGTAGTGCGGACAGGGGGACCGGGGCTTTCTTT.

This clonotype was seen a handful of times. The gene calls are TRBV6-5 and TRBJ1-1; TRBD1 agrees at 8 bases. Germline V gene data show CDR1 as MNHEY and CDR2 as SVGAGI. Trimming cost V 2 bases and J 0 bases; bases outside gene matches: 8. CDR3 length: 17 amino acids. For the CDR3, the DNA is TGTGCCAGCAGTTACAGTTCAGGGGGCGGTATGAACACTGAAGCTTTCTTT. Its translation is CASSYSSGGGMNTEAFF.

The table lists this clonotype with a few counts. V and J are TRBV7-6 and TRBJ1-6; D perhaps matches TRBD1 (5 bases). Deletions cut 3 bases from V and 8 bases from J, with 14 bases between. Germline V gives CDR1 SGHVS, CDR2 FNYEAQ. The CDR3 consists of 15 residues. For the CDR3, the DNA is TGTGCCAGCAGCTTCCCGGGACCGAGCGATTCACCCCTCCACTTT. Translation: CASSFPGPSDSPLHF.

In its sample, this clonotype was seen a few times. The V gene is TRBV2, the J gene TRBJ2-3; 8 positions match TRBD1. The CDR3 is made up of 14 amino acids. Germline CDR1 reads SNHLY; CDR2 reads FYNNEI. After removal of 9 bases from V and 1 base from J, the junction contained 6 bases not matched to a gene. The CDR3, as DNA: TGTGCCAGAAATCCGGGACAGGGCACAGATACGCAGTATTTT. Amino acids: CARNPGQGTDTQYF.

The chain has TRBV5-4 and TRBJ2-7; D is uncertain. Germline-derived CDR1 and CDR2 are SGHNT and YYREEE (reference sequence). CDR3 length equals 13 residues. V lost 5 bases and J lost 6, with 15 bases in between. The CDR3 loop reads CASRFSGMGEQYF. The CDR3 coding sequence is TGTGCCAGCAGGTTCAGTGGGATGGGCGAGCAGTACTTC. The full variable domain, with the rest looked up from reference TRBV5-4 and TRBJ2-7, is ETGVTQSPTHLIKTRGQQVTLRCSSQSGHNTVSWYQQALGQGPQFIFQYYREEENGRGNFPPRFSGLQFPNYSSELNVNALELDDSALYLCASRFSGMGEQYFGPGTRLTVT.

In nucleotides, the CDR3 is TGCAGTCCGAAACAGGGGAGAACTGAAGCTTTCTTT. Protein: CSPKQGRTEAFF. The chain combines TRBV20-1 with TRBJ1-1; 7 bases map to TRBD1. After removal of 8 bases from V and 5 bases from J, the junction contained 8 bases not matched to a gene. The germline gives CDR1 DFQATT, CDR2 SNEGSKA (reference sequence). This CDR3 contains 12 residues.

The rearrangement uses TRBV6-2 or TRBV6-3 and TRBJ1-1; D is ambiguous. Trimming left V 6 bases short and J 1 base short, with 15 bases between. The V gene's germline CDR1 is MNHEY and CDR2 SVGEGT. This CDR3 has 15 residues. This CDR3 reads CASSYTVMGNTEAFF. Written as DNA, the CDR3 is TGTGCCAGCAGCTACACCGTAATGGGGAACACTGAAGCTTTCTTT.

This clonotype has only a few counts. J is TRBJ2-5 and V is TRBV7-3; 7 bases line up with TRBD1. With V trimmed by 5 bases and J by 0 bases, 3 bases remained unmatched. Germline V gives CDR1 SGHTA, CDR2 FQGTGA. The CDR3 is 14 amino acids. For the CDR3, the DNA is TGTGCCAGCAGCCACGGGACAGACCAAGAGACCCAGTACTTC. It specifies CASSHGTDQETQYF.

This clonotype has only a few counts. One end of the junction varies from germline; a read error may be responsible. The rearrangement uses TRBV13 and TRBJ2-5; weak D call: TRBD1 (6 bases). The CDR3 spans 15 residues. Germline V CDR1 and CDR2: PRHDT, FYEKMQ (reference sequence). The CDR3 region has the DNA TGTGTCAGCAGCACCAGACAGGCCCGTCAAGAGACCCAGTACTTC. Translated: CVSSTRQARQETQYF.

This clonotype was picked up many times. V usage is TRBV7-6 and J usage is TRBJ2-7, with 7 bases identical to TRBD2. Trimming at V came to 5 bases and at J to 7 bases, leaving 11 bases not matched to a gene. Germline V gene sequence: CDR1 SGHVS, CDR2 FNYEAQ. This CDR3 comprises 14 residues. The DNA of the CDR3 is TGTGCCAGCAGCGAAGCGGGACTACCAGGGGAGCAGTACTTC. Protein sequence: CASSEAGLPGEQYF.